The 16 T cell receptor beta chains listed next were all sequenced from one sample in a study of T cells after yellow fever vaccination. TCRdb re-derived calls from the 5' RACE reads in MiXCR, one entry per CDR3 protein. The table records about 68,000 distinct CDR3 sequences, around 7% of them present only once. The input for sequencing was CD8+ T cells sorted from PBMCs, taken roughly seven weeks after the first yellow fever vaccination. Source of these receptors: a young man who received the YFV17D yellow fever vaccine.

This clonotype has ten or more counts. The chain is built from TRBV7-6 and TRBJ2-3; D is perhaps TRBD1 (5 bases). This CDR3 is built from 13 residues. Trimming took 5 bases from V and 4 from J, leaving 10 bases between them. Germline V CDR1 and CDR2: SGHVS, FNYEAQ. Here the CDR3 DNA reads TGTGCCAGCAGCCCCGACAGCGCAGATACGCAGTATTTT. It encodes CASSPDSADTQYF.

The chain's CDR3 is CASSQGQSEPDTQYF. CDR3 DNA: TGTGCCAGCAGCCAAGGCCAGTCTGAGCCGGATACGCAGTATTTT. The gene calls are TRBV3-1 and TRBJ2-3; the D is unclear. Deletions cut 1 base from V and 6 bases from J, with 14 bases between. There are 15 residues in the CDR3. Germline CDR1 reads LGHDT; CDR2 reads YNNKEL (reference sequence).

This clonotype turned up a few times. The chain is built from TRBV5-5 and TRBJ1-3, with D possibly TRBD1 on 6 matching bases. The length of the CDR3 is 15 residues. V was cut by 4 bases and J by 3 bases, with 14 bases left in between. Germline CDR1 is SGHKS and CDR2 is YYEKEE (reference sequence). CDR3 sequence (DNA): TGTGCCAGCAGCCCCGGGACATATATTGGAAACACCATATATTTT. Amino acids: CASSPGTYIGNTIYF.

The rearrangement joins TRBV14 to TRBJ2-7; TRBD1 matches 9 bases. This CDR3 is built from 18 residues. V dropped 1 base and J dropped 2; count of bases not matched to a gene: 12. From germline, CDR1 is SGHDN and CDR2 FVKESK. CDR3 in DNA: TGTGCCAGCAGCCAAGGGATTTTGGGACAGGGTTACCCCTACGAGCAGTACGTC. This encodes CASSQGILGQGYPYEQYV.

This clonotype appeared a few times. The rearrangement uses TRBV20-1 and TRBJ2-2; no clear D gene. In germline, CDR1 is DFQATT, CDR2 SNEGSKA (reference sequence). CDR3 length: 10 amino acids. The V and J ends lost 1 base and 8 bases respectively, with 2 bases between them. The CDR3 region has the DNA TGCAGTGCTAGAGGTGGGGAGCTGTTTTTT. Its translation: CSARGGELFF.

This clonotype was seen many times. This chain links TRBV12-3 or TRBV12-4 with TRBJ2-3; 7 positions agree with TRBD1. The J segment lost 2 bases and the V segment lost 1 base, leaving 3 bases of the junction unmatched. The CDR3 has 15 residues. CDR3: CASSLVGQATDTQYF. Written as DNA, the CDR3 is TGTGCCAGCAGTTTAGTAGGACAGGCCACAGATACGCAGTATTTT.

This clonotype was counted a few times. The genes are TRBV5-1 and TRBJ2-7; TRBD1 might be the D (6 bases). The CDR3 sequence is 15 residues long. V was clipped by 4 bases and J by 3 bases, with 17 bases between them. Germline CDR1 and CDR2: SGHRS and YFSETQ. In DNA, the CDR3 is TGCGCCAGCAGCCCCTCGGACAGCGGAATCTACGAGCAGTACTTC. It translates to CASSPSDSGIYEQYF.

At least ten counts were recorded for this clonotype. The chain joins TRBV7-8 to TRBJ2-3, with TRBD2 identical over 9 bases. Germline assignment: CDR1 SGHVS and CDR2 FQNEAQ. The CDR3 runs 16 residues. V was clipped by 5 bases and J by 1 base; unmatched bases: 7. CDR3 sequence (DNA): TGTGCCAGCAGCCACGCGACTAGCGGACGCACAGATACGCAGTATTTT. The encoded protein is CASSHATSGRTDTQYF.

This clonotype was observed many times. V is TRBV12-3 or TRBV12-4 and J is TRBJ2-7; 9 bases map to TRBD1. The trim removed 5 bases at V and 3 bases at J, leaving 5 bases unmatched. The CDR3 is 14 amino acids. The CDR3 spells CASSAGTGNYEQYF. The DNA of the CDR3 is TGTGCCAGCAGTGCCGGGACAGGGAACTACGAGCAGTACTTC.

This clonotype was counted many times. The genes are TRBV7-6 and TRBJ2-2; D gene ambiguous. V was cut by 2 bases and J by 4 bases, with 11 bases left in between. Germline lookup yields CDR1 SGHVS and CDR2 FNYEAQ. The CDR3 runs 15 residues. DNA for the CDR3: TGTGCCAGCAGCTTAATAGTGGGCCCCACCGGGGAGCTGTTTTTT. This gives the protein CASSLIVGPTGELFF.

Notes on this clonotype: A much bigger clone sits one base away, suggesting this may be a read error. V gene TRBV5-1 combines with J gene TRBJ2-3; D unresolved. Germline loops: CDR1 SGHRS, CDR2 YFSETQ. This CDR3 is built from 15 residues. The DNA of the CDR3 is TGCACCAGCAGCATAGAGACGGTGAGCACAGATACGCAGTATTTT. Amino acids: CTSSIETVSTDTQYF.

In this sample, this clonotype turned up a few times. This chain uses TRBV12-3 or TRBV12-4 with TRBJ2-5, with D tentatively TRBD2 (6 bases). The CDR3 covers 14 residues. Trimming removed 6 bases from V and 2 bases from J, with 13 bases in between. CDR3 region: CASRLAGGQETQYF. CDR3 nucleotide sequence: TGTGCCAGCAGATTGGCCGGGGGTCAAGAGACCCAGTACTTC.

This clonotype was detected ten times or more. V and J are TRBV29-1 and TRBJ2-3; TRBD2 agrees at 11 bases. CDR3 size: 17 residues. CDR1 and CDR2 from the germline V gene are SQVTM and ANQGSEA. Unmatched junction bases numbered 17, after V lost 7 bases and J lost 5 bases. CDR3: CSANPGTSGGSVDTQYF. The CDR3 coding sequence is TGCAGCGCCAATCCCGGGACTAGCGGAGGGAGCGTAGATACGCAGTATTTT.

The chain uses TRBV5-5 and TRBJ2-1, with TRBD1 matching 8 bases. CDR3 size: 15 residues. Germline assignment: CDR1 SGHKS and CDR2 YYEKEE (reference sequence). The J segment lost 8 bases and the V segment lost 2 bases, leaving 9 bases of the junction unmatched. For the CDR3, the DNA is TGTGCCAGCAGCTTCGGACAGGGCTATTCCGATGAGCAGTTCTTC. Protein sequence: CASSFGQGYSDEQFF.

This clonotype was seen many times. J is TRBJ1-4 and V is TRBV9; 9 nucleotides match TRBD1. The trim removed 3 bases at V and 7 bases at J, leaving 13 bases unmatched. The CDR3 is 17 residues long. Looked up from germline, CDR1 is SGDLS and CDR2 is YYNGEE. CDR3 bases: TGTGCCAGCAGCGCAACCGGGACAGGGTACTCTAGTGAAAAACTGTTTTTT. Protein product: CASSATGTGYSSEKLFF.

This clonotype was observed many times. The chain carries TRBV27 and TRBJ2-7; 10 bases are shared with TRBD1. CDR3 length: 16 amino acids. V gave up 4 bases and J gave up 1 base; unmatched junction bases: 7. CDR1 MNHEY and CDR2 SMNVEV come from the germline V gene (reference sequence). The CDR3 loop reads CASSSLGQGESYEQYF. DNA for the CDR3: TGTGCCAGCAGTTCACTCGGACAGGGGGAATCCTACGAGCAGTACTTC.